The source of this TCR beta chain is a study of blood T cell repertoires in COVID-19 (dated by TCRdb to 2019 to 2021). In terms of the full investigation: Collaborator samples came from the United States, Italy and Spain and covered acute and convalescent phases of COVID-19. The samples were drawn from two sources: the first 160 participants of the ongoing ImmuneRACE study, and approximately 1,300 subjects contributed by 6 global collaborators. HLA class I and class II types, where available, came from metadata supplied by the sample provider rather than from assay-based typing. Subjects who had been exposed to COVID-19, were actively infected with it, or had recovered from it provided the deeply sampled blood TCRbeta repertoires that made up the dataset. The repertoires were released in a freely available public database meant as a resource for research on the immune response to SARS-CoV-2. Sample metadata almost always included a de-identified subject ID, COVID-19 status, age in years and sex. The prospective study material was composed of cDNA or gDNA derived from T cells, B-cell-depleted T cells, or PBMCs. Broad study findings and their caveats: Clinical and demographic metadata were provided uncurated, with the amount varying by source and participant.

The collaborating institutions used their own protocols to collect whole blood in K2EDTA tubes. For TCRbeta analysis, collaborators shipped samples in one of three forms: frozen whole blood, isolated PBMCs, or DNA extracted from either of those sample types. About this clone: The specificity of this receptor is unknown. No quality values exist for individual bases; no much larger clone is one base distant.

For CDR1 and CDR2, the germline V gene (reference sequence) lists LNHDA and SQIVND. From its cysteine to its phenylalanine, the CDR3 spans 16 amino acids. CDR3 DNA is the only sequence kept; it has 48 bases, read in frame from the first base. The V and J ends are trimmed by 3 bases and 4 bases, leaving 16 bases between them. The immunoSEQ Assay, a bias-controlled multiplex PCR, was used to amplify TCRbeta CDR3 regions from genomic DNA. Under the source paper's analysis protocol: The number of nucleated cells in each sample was estimated by amplification of reference gene primers within the assay. To quantify the absolute abundance of each unique TCRbeta CDR3 rearrangement, sequence reads were collapsed and filtered. For each sample, productive Simpson clonality was calculated as the square root of Simpson's diversity index across productive rearrangements. The clones in this table, taken by TCRdb from immuneACCESS, are in-frame only. Not every clone is retained; where verified, under half of the shortfall comes from an unresolved V gene, and the cause of the rest is unknown. V, J and clone size reflect that table, while D and trimming were determined from the DNA. For this sample the table gives tens of thousands of clones, of which about nine tenths were detected only once. The ten top clones hold 15% of the sample.

The V and J segments used are TRBV19 and TRBJ1-5; a weak D assignment points to TRBD1 (5 bases agree). This TCR was recovered from a male donor with acute or convalescent COVID-19. The sample consisted of peripheral blood. The CDR3 sequence is CASSILGGVGNQPQHF. The sequenced DNA: TGTGCCAGTAGTATCCTCGGAGGGGTAGGGAATCAGCCCCAGCATTTT. Supplemented by the reference TRBV19 and TRBJ1-5 proteins around the CDR3, the complete variable domain is DGGITQSPKYLFRKEGQNVTLSCEQNLNHDAMYWYRQDPGQGLRLIYYSQIVNDFQKGDIAEGYSVSREKKESFPLTVTSAQKNPTAFYLCASSILGGVGNQPQHFGDGTRLSIL.